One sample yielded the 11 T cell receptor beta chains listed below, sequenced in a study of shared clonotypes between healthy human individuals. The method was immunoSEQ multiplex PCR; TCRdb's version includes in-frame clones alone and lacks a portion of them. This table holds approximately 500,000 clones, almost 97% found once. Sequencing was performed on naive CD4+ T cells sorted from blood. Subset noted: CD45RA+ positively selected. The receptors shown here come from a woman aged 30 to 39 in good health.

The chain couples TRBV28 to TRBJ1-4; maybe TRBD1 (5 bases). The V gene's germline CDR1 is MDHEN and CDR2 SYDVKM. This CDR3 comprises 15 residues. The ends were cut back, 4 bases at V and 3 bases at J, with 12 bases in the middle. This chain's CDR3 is CASSSPGQSNEKLFF. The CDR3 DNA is TGTGCCAGCAGTTCACCAGGGCAGTCTAATGAAAAACTGTTTTTT.

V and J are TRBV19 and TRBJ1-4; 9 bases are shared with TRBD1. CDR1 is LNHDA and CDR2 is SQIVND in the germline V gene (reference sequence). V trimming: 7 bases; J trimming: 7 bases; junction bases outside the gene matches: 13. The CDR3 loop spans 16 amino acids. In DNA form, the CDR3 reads TGTGCCAGTACCCCCCTCCGGACAGGGGTTACTGAAAAACTGTTTTTT. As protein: CASTPLRTGVTEKLFF.

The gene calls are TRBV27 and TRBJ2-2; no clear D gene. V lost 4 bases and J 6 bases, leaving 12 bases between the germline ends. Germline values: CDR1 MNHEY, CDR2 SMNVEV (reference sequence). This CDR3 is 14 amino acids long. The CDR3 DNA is TGTGCCAGCAGTTCCAAAATCGTGGCCGGGGAGCTGTTTTTT. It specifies CASSSKIVAGELFF.

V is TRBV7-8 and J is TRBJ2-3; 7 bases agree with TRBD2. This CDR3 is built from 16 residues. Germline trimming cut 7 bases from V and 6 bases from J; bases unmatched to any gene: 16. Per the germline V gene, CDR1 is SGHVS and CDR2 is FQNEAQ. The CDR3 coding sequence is TGTGCCAGCAACCCCCTATCCAGCGGGGTCAGGGATACGCAGTATTTT. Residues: CASNPLSSGVRDTQYF.

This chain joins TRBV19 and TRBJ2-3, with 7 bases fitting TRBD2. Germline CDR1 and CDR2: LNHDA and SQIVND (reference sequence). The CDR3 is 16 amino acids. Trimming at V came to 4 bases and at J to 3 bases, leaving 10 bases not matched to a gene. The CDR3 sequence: CASSNSPGEGTDTQYF. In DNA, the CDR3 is TGTGCCAGTAGTAATTCCCCTGGGGAGGGGACAGATACGCAGTATTTT.

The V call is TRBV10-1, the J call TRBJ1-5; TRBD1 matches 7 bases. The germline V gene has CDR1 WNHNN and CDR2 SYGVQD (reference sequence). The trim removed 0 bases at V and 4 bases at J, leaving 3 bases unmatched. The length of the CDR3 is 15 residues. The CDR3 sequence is CASSESDRDNQPQHF. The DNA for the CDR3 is TGCGCCAGCAGTGAGTCAGACAGGGATAATCAGCCCCAGCATTTT.

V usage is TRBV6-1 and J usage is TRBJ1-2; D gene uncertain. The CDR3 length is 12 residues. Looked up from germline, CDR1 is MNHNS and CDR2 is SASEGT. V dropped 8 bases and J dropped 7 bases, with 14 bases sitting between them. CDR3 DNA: TGTGCCAGCGCGACGGGAGGTAGTGGCTACACCTTC. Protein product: CASATGGSGYTF.

The CDR3 spells CASSLGRDRVLHEQYF. The CDR3 bases are TGCGCCAGCAGCTTGGGGCGGGACAGGGTCCTTCACGAGCAGTACTTC. The V gene is TRBV5-1, the J gene TRBJ2-7, with 9 bases aligning to TRBD1. V trimming: 0 bases; J trimming: 5 bases; junction bases outside the gene matches: 9. Germline V gives CDR1 SGHRS, CDR2 YFSETQ. The CDR3 loop spans 16 amino acids. Full variable domain (rest looked up from reference TRBV5-1 and TRBJ2-7): KAGVTQTPRYLIKTRGQQVTLSCSPISGHRSVSWYQQTPGQGLQFLFEYFSETQRNKGNFPGRFSGRQFSNSRSEMNVSTLELGDSALYLCASSLGRDRVLHEQYFGPGTRLTVT.

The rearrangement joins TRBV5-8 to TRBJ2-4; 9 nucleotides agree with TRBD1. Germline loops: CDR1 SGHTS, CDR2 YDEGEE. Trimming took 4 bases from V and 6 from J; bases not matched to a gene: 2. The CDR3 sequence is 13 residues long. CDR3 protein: CASSLGQGNIQYF. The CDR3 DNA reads TGTGCCAGCAGCCTGGGACAGGGAAACATTCAGTACTTC. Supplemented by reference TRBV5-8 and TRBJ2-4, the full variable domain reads EAGVTQSPTHLIKTRGQQATLRCSPISGHTSVYWYQQALGLGLQFLLWYDEGEERNRGNFPPRFSGRQFPNYSSELNVNALELEDSALYLCASSLGQGNIQYFGAGTRLSVL.

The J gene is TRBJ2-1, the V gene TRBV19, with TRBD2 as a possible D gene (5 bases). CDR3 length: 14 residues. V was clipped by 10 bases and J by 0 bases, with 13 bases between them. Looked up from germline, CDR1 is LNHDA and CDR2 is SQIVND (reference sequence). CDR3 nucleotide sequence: TGTGCCACTCGAGGGATTAGCTCCTACAATGAGCAGTTCTTC. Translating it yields CATRGISSYNEQFF.

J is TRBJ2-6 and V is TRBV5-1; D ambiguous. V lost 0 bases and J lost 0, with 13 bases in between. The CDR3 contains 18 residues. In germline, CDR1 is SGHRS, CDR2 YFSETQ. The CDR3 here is CASSLETVTLSGANVLTF. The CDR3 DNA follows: TGCGCCAGCAGCTTGGAAACAGTGACTCTCTCTGGGGCCAACGTCCTGACTTTC.